Many counts were recorded for the clone carrying this TCR beta chain. Its antigen is not known. These data originate in a study of T cell repertoires in cytomegalovirus infection. As for the study in general: Recently identified HLA-C-restricted CMV epitopes were among the peptides used. CMV infection and matching HLA type were both indicated by public TCR beta signatures.

V lost 2 bases, J lost 9 bases, and 8 bases stayed unmatched. The CDR3 length is 16 residues. The germline V gene has CDR1 SGHVS and CDR2 FQNEAQ. Notes on the study in general: The ex vivo response was dominated by HLA-C-restricted CMV-specific TCR beta clonotypes.

One entry per CDR3 protein, called by TCRdb with MiXCR from the reads. The repertoire holds 650,000 to 900,000 distinct CDR3 sequences, with about 31% as singletons. Source: cultured CD8+ T cells from PBMCs, taken from culture after CMV antigen stimulation. This rearrangement joins TRBV7-8 to TRBJ2-1; 12 bases line up with TRBD2. This receptor was identified in a human donor in good health (CMV status not recorded). Some clones in this sample may be carry-over from other donors' samples. The CDR3 region has the DNA TGTGCCAGCAGCTTAAGACTAGCGGGGGAGTTTGGTGAGCAGTTCTTC. As protein: CASSLRLAGEFGEQFF.